Here is one T cell receptor (beta chain) with its context. The sample comes from a study of control samples from healthy donors and cancer patients. V dropped 6 bases and J dropped 2; count of bases not matched to a gene: 15. CDR3 size: 18 residues. Germline values: CDR1 ENHRY, CDR2 SYGVKD. Profiled with immunoSEQ multiplex PCR; TCRdb holds only in-frame clones, not every one. The sample lists 120,000 to 150,000 clones; approximately 91% were seen once. The sample comprised blood. V usage is TRBV10-3 and J usage is TRBJ1-5; 8 nucleotides agree with TRBD1. This receptor was identified in a man aged 25-45 years in good health. The CDR3, as DNA: TGTGCCATCAGAGAAAGGCACAGGGGGTATATTGGCAATCAGCCCCAGCATTTT. Its translation: CAIRERHRGYIGNQPQHF.